This paragraph reports one T cell receptor beta chain. The primer mix had 60 Vbeta and 13 Jbeta primers. Here immunoSEQ multiplex PCR was the method, and the copy in TCRdb shows in-frame clones only, minus some. The sample records some 150,000 clones, about 71% being singletons. This CDR3 region has 14 residues. From germline, CDR1 is SQVTM and CDR2 ANQGSEA. V trimming: 7 bases; J trimming: 0 bases; junction bases outside the gene matches: 5. The sample comes from a study of cytomegalovirus exposure and HLA in healthy donors. Sequencing was performed on PBMCs. The V gene is TRBV29-1, the J gene TRBJ2-2; 7 bases agree with TRBD1. The sequence came from a woman between 25 and 40 years old in good health and CMV-seronegative. CDR3 sequence (DNA): TGCAGCGGACAGGGTCTTTCGAACACCGGGGAGCTGTTTTTT. Protein: CSGQGLSNTGELFF.